This T cell receptor (beta chain) appears in the sequencing data of a study of PD-1 blockade in classical Hodgkin lymphoma (dated by TCRdb to the early 2020s). About the investigation overall: Nivolumab dosing was 3 mg/kg intravenously every 2 weeks, continuing until either disease progression or unacceptable toxicity. The study used TCR beta sequencing and CyTOF to define a peripheral blood immune signature of response to PD-1 blockade in classical Hodgkin lymphoma.

The Qiagen DNeasy kit was used to extract genomic DNA from unsorted PBMCs and from the negatively selected CD4+ and CD8+ fractions. TCR beta CDR3 regions were subjected to amplification by immunoSEQ multiplex PCR with primers that anneal to V and J segments. Amplification bias was minimized using a synthetic immune receptor repertoire, and residual bias was removed computationally after sequencing. On the study's bioinformatics: Repertoire diversity was quantified as the Shannon entropy index using custom Python scripts. The unsorted, CD4+ and CD8+ repertoires were each analyzed separately, with the exception of combined analyses, where CD4+ and CD8+ sequences were merged in silico. Clonal expansion was defined as a frequency increase of at least 2-fold after treatment compared with C1D1, and clones undetected at baseline were assigned a pseudocount of 0.5. Singleton clones were defined as clones with 0 or 1 copy at C1D1, and non-singleton clones were defined as clones with 2 or more copies. Clones expanded in unsorted samples were labelled as CD4+, CD8+ or unknown by matching protein sequences in sorted samples from the same patient. Wilcoxon tests on paired samples were used to test changes in diversity from C1D1 to C4D1. Sourced from immuneACCESS, this table was stored by TCRdb with only in-frame sequences that have V and J called. A share of the clones is absent; for the studies checked, an unresolved V gene accounts for under half, and the remainder has no known explanation. V, J and clone size are those of that table, while D and trimming were read from the DNA. For this sample the table gives about 28,000 clones, of which around three quarters were detected only once. The top ten clonotypes cover around 15% of the sample.

Points the paper makes about the study in general: Among trial patients, those achieving complete response had baseline diversity similar to that of newly diagnosed patients, while diversity was significantly lower in partial responders and progressors. Only a single clinical trial cohort was studied, and what caused the repertoire differences, possibly disease activity or prior therapy, remained undefined. CD4+ but not CD8+ TCR diversity rose significantly by C4D1 (p=0.0027 vs p=0.16), most apparent in complete responders (p=0.02). Lower diversity was observed in patients in whom nivolumab was started less than 1 year after ASCT, and these patients were excluded from later analyses so that confounding by immune reconstitution would be avoided. Baseline TCR diversity was reported to be lower in newly diagnosed patients than in healthy donors and to be lower still in relapsed/refractory patients.

According to the study, the label for this sample's time point signals: cycle 4 day 1 (C4D1), after six to seven weeks of nivolumab. Every trial patient had relapsed following autologous stem cell transplantation, and prior brentuximab vedotin exposure was what differed among cohorts A, B and C. The trial cohort comprised 56 patients with relapsed/refractory classical Hodgkin lymphoma whose best overall responses were complete response, partial response or progressive disease. In the multi-cohort phase II CheckMate 205 trial, trial patients received single-agent nivolumab. Best overall response was determined by an independent review committee according to the 2007 International Working Group response criteria. PBMCs from the trial were collected at three points: immediately before nivolumab initiation (C1D1), and during therapy at cycle 2 day 1 and cycle 4 day 1. Peripheral blood was collected in 8 mL Vacutainer Cell Preparation Tubes, from which PBMCs were isolated by centrifugation and then cryopreserved.

A remark on this clone: This receptor's antigen is unknown. Base quality data are lacking; no much larger clone is found one base away.

The CDR3 has 13 amino acids, counting the end cysteine and phenylalanine. The CDR3 DNA has 39 bases and is translated from base 1. As encoded in the germline V gene, CDR1 is LGHNA while CDR2 is YNFKEQ. The germline V end is reduced by 1 base and the J end by 9 bases; junction bases left unmatched: 3. The chain joins TRBV4-2 to TRBJ2-1; 7 nucleotides in the junction match TRBD1. This clonotype was sampled from a human donor with classical Hodgkin lymphoma. Here the sequenced sample was peripheral blood mononuclear cells (PBMCs), taken before the fourth cycle of nivolumab. CDR3 protein: CASSQVQGSEQFF. The DNA is as follows: TGTGCCAGCAGCCAAGTACAGGGGAGTGAGCAGTTCTTC.